This T cell receptor beta chain was captured by sequencing in a study of T cells in Graves' hyperthyroidism and ophthalmopathy. RNA transcripts provided the source from which TCR beta CDR3 regions were amplified. The primer set for the first-round RT-PCR of the TCR CDR3 was HTBI. TCRdb reprocessed the multiplex PCR reads with MiXCR, giving one entry per CDR3 protein. The sample holds approximately 510,000 distinct CDR3 sequences; 40% to 50% are singletons and the top ten take about two fifths. This clonotype appeared many times. Its antigen is currently unknown. Between the trimmed V and J ends, which lost 5 bases and 3 bases, there was a span of 14 bases. Germline CDR1 reads SGHTA; CDR2 reads FQGNSA. The CDR3 runs to 14 residues. General study points: Blood also carried most thyroid clonotypes expanded above 0.001.

Uncontrolled infection, other autoimmune disease, pregnancy or lactation led to exclusion. Material for sequencing was peripheral blood or thyroid tissue (not recorded which). The receptor comes from an adult woman with Graves' disease, either hyperthyroidism or ophthalmopathy (not recorded which). The chain couples TRBV7-2 to TRBJ2-7; tentative D call: TRBD2 (5 bases). The CDR3 sequence: CASSQRFRDYEQYF. The CDR3 nucleotides are TGTGCCAGCAGCCAGAGGTTCCGGGACTACGAGCAGTACTTC.